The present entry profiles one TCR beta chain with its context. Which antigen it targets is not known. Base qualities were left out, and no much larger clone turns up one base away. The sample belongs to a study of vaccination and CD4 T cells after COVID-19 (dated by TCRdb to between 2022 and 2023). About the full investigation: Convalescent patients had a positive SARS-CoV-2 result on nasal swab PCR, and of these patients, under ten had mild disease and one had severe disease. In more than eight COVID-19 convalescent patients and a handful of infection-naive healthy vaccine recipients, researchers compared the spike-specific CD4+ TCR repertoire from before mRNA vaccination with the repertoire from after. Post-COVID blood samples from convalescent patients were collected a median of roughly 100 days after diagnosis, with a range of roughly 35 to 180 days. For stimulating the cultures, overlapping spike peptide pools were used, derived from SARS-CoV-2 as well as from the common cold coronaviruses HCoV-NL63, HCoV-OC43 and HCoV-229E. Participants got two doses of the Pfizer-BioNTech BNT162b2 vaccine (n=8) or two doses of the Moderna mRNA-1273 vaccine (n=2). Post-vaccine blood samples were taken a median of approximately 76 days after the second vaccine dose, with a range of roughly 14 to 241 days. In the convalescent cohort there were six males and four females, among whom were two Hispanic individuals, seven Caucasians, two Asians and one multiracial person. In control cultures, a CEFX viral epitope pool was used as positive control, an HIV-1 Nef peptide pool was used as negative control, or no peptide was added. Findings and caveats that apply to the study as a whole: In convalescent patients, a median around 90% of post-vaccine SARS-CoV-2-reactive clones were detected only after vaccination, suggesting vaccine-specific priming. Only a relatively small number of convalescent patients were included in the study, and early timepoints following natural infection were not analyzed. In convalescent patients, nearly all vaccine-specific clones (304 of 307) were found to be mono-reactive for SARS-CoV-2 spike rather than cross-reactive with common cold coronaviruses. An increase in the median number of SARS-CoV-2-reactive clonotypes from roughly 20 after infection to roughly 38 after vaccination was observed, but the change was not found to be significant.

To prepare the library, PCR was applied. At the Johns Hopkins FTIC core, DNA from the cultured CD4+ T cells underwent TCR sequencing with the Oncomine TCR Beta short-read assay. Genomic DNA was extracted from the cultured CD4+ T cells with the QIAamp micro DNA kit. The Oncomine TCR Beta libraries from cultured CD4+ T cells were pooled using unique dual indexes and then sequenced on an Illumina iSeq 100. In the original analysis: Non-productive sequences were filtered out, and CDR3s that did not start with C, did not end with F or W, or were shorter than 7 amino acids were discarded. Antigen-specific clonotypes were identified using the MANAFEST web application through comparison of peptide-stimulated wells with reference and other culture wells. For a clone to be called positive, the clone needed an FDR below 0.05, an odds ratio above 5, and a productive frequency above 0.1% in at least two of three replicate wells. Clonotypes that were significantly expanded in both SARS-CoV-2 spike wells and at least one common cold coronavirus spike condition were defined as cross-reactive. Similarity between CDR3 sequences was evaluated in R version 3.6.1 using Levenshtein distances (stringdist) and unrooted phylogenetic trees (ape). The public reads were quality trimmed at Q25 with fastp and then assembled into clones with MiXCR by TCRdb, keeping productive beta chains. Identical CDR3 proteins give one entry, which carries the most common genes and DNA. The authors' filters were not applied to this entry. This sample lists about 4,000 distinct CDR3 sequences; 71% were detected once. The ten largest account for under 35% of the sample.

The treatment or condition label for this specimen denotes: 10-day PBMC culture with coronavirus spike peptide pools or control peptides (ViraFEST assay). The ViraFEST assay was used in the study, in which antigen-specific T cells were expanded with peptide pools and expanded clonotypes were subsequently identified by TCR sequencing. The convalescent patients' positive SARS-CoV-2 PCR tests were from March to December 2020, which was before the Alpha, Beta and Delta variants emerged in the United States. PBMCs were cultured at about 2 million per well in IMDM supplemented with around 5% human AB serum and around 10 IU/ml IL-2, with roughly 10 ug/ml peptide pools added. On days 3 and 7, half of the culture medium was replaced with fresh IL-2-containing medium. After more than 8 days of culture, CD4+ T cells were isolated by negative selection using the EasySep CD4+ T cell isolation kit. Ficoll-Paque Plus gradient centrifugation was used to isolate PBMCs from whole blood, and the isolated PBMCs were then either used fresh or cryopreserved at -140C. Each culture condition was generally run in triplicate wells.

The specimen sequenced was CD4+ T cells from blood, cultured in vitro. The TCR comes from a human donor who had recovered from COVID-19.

Read as DNA, the sequence is TGTGCCTGGAGTCCCGGGACAGGGATCTATGGCTACACCTTC. It encodes CAWSPGTGIYGYTF. This sequence uses TRBV30 and TRBJ1-2; TRBD1 agrees with 9 junctional bases. V is trimmed back by 2 bases and J by 4 bases, and the junction contains 5 bases that no gene match accounts for. The CDR3 has 14 amino acids, counting the end cysteine and phenylalanine. The read is trimmed to its CDR3 DNA, 42 bases read in frame from base 1. Looking up the germline V gene (reference sequence) yields CDR1 GTSNPN and CDR2 SVGIG. Reference TRBV30 and TRBJ1-2 proteins supply the regions before and after the CDR3; the full variable domain is: SQTIHQWPATLVQPVGSPLSLECTVEGTSNPNLYWYRQAAGRGLQLLFYSVGIGQISSEVPQNLSASRPQDRQFILSSKKLLLSDSGFYLCAWSPGTGIYGYTFGSGTRLTVV.